This T cell receptor beta chain comes out of a study of response to subunit inactivated influenza vaccine. Germline loops: CDR1 SQVTM, CDR2 ANQGSEA. CDR3 length: 13 amino acids. Losses at the gene ends were 7 bases for V and 9 bases for J; bases not matched to a gene: 11. TCRdb re-called the RT-PCR reads with MiXCR, one entry per CDR3 protein. There are under 950,000 distinct CDR3 sequences in the sample; approximately 21% occur only once, and 10% to 13% lies in the top ten. This clonotype was counted only a few times. The antigen is not known. Study-level findings and limits: Authors suggested seasonal influenza vaccinations each recruit few new T cells.

V is TRBV29-1 and J is TRBJ2-1; 8 nucleotides agree with TRBD2. This receptor was obtained from a man between 50 and 59 years old who received an inactivated influenza vaccine. The sequencing used PBMCs from blood, collected less than 6 days after vaccination. The CDR3 bases are TGCAGCGCCTGCGGGGGGCGGGGTGGTGAGCAGTTCTTC. Its translation is CSACGGRGGEQFF.